The 27 T cell receptor beta chains listed next were all sequenced from one sample in a study of blood T cell repertoires in COVID-19 (dated by TCRdb to the early 2020s). The library was produced with the immunoSEQ multiplex PCR assay. In TCRdb, the immuneACCESS table is reduced to in-frame sequences with V and J assigned. These tables do not hold every clone; where another copy was compared, an unresolved V gene accounts for under half, and the others remain unexplained. This sample comprises some 250,000 clones, roughly nine tenths of them detected only once. Jointly, the top ten make up 0.95% to 1.5% of the sample. Sequenced: PBMCs or T cells enriched from blood (not recorded which). The receptor source for this set is a human donor in a cohort exposed to, infected with or recovered from COVID-19 (not recorded which). The donor label of this sample is uncertain.

This clone has more than one count but fewer than ten. This chain uses TRBV7-9 with TRBJ2-2; D is uncertain. V was trimmed by 5 bases and J by 11 bases, leaving 12 bases between them. CDR3 length equals 12 residues. Germline V lookup: CDR1 SEHNR, CDR2 FQNEAQ (reference sequence). CDR3 sequence reads: CASSQTVVELFF. As DNA, the CDR3 is TGTGCCAGCAGCCAAACAGTCGTTGAGCTGTTTTTT.

The table lists this clone with a few counts. This sequence joins TRBV2 and TRBJ2-5; 10 bases are shared with TRBD2. Looked up from germline, CDR1 is SNHLY and CDR2 is FYNNEI. The CDR3 spans 15 residues. With 6 bases clipped from V and 1 base from J, the junction kept 5 bases outside the gene matches. CDR3 amino acids: CASRPLAGAQETQYF. As DNA, the CDR3 is TGTGCCAGCAGGCCCCTAGCGGGGGCCCAAGAGACCCAGTACTTC.

This rearrangement joins TRBV10-3 to TRBJ1-1; 8 bases are shared with TRBD1. The CDR3 runs 13 residues. V was pared by 5 bases and J by 4 bases, with 3 bases of the junction left unmatched. The germline V gene has CDR1 ENHRY and CDR2 SYGVKD. The CDR3 sequence is CAISNTGGTEAFF. The DNA of the CDR3 is TGTGCCATCAGTAATACAGGGGGCACTGAAGCTTTCTTT.

The genes are TRBV9 and TRBJ1-3; the match to TRBD1 covers 7 bases. In germline, CDR1 is SGDLS, CDR2 YYNGEE. CDR3 size: 14 residues. V dropped 4 bases and J dropped 2; count of bases not matched to a gene: 3. The CDR3 is CASSTGAPGNTIYF. As DNA, the CDR3 is TGTGCCAGCAGCACAGGGGCGCCTGGAAACACCATATATTTT.

The chain uses TRBV3-1 (or the pseudogene TRBV3-2) and TRBJ1-2, with TRBD1 matching 9 bases. In germline, CDR1 is LGHDT, CDR2 YNNKEL (reference sequence). The CDR3 has 15 residues. V lost 2 bases to trimming and J lost 6 bases; unmatched junction nucleotides: 7. This chain's CDR3 is CASSQIGTGMHGYTF. The CDR3 DNA is TGTGCCAGCAGCCAAATTGGGACAGGGATGCATGGCTACACCTTC.

V usage is TRBV7-8 and J usage is TRBJ2-7; D might be TRBD2 (7 bases). Trimming shortened V by 1 base and J by 0 bases, and 19 bases separated the two germline ends. Germline-derived CDR1 and CDR2 are SGHVS and FQNEAQ. CDR3 length: 18 residues. The CDR3 coding sequence is TGTGCCAGCAGCTTAGAAGAGGCGGGGGCGGAAACCTCCTACGAGCAGTACTTC. As protein: CASSLEEAGAETSYEQYF. Based on the CDR3 plus reference TRBV7-8 and TRBJ2-7, the full variable domain is GAGVSQSPRYKVAKRGQDVALRCDPISGHVSLFWYQQALGQGPEFLTYFQNEAQLDKSGLPSDRFFAERPEGSVSTLKIQRTQQEDSAVYLCASSLEEAGAETSYEQYFGPGTRLTVT.

This sequence joins TRBV30 and TRBJ2-3; 14 bases match TRBD2. The CDR3 length is 15 residues. Trimming took 1 base from V and 5 from J; bases not matched to a gene: 2. The V gene's germline CDR1 is GTSNPN and CDR2 SVGIG (reference sequence). The CDR3 loop reads CAWSETSGGEDTQYF. The CDR3 nucleotides are TGTGCCTGGAGTGAGACTAGCGGGGGGGAAGATACGCAGTATTTT. Full variable domain (remainder filled in from reference TRBV30 and TRBJ2-3): SQTIHQWPATLVQPVGSPLSLECTVEGTSNPNLYWYRQAAGRGLQLLFYSVGIGQISSEVPQNLSASRPQDRQFILSSKKLLLSDSGFYLCAWSETSGGEDTQYFGPGTRLTVL.

This chain connects TRBV6-1 to TRBJ1-2; 9 nucleotides align to TRBD1. Germline trimming cut 4 bases from V and 3 bases from J; bases unmatched to any gene: 12. Per germline, CDR1 MNHNS and CDR2 SASEGT. This CDR3 contains 17 residues. DNA for the CDR3: TGTGCCAGCAGTGCCGGGACAGGGATCGTCCGAGACTATGGCTACACCTTC. It translates to CASSAGTGIVRDYGYTF.

This clone was counted a single time. The V call is TRBV14, the J call TRBJ2-3, with a weak D call TRBD1 (6 bases). Trimming stripped 0 bases from V and 0 bases from J, with 13 bases between. In germline, CDR1 is SGHDN, CDR2 FVKESK. The CDR3 is 17 residues long. CDR3 sequence: CASSQDSQGDSTDTQYF. CDR3 sequence (DNA): TGTGCCAGCAGCCAAGACTCACAGGGTGACAGCACAGATACGCAGTATTTT.

This chain uses TRBV5-1 with TRBJ1-3, with TRBD1 identical over 9 bases. Germline lookup yields CDR1 SGHRS and CDR2 YFSETQ. The length of the CDR3 is 15 residues. The trim removed 4 bases at V and 4 bases at J, leaving 6 bases unmatched. CDR3 DNA: TGCGCCAGCAGCCTACAGGGGGCGCGAGGAAACACCATATATTTT. This sequence encodes CASSLQGARGNTIYF.

The gene calls are TRBV7-2 and TRBJ1-2; D is ambiguous. The length of the CDR3 is 13 residues. Trimming pared 4 bases from V and 8 bases from J, leaving 14 bases between. Germline CDR1 and CDR2: SGHTA and FQGNSA. This chain's CDR3 is CASSSRRDLGYTF. As DNA, the CDR3 is TGTGCCAGCAGCTCCCGGAGAGACTTAGGCTACACCTTC. The full variable domain, in which reference TRBV7-2 and TRBJ1-2 provide the parts outside the CDR3, is GAGVSQSPSNKVTEKGKDVELRCDPISGHTALYWYRQSLGQGLEFLIYFQGNSAPDKSGLPSDRFSAERTGGSVSTLTIQRTQQEDSAVYLCASSSRRDLGYTFGSGTRLTVV.

The rearrangement uses TRBV11-2 and TRBJ2-5; a weak D match, TRBD2 (6 bases). The germline V gene encodes CDR1 SGHAT and CDR2 FQNNGV. CDR3 length: 15 amino acids. V was trimmed by 0 bases and J by 5 bases, leaving 13 bases between them. CDR3 in DNA: TGTGCCAGCAGCTTAGATGTGGAGGGGAGGGAGACCCAGTACTTC. Its translation is CASSLDVEGRETQYF.

This chain uses TRBV5-4 with TRBJ1-4, with D unresolved. CDR3 length: 13 amino acids. Looked up from germline, CDR1 is SGHNT and CDR2 is YYREEE (reference sequence). V was pared by 2 bases and J by 8 bases, with 10 bases between. The CDR3 sequence is CASSLGRREKLFF. CDR3 DNA: TGTGCCAGCAGCTTAGGCAGGCGAGAAAAACTGTTTTTT.

V gene TRBV30 combines with J gene TRBJ2-3, with TRBD1 as a possible D gene (6 bases). V gave up 3 bases and J gave up 2 bases, with 18 bases separating them. This CDR3 has 16 amino acids. Germline CDR1 GTSNPN, CDR2 SVGIG (reference sequence). The CDR3 is CAWRGLGAGTTDTQYF. The DNA for the CDR3 is TGTGCCTGGAGGGGCTTGGGGGCCGGAACCACAGATACGCAGTATTTT.

A few counts support this clone. Distinct nucleotide sequences in the sample also encode this CDR3. The rearrangement uses TRBV7-9 and TRBJ2-2; possible D gene TRBD1, 5 bases. V lost 1 base and J lost 1, with 7 bases in between. Germline V gives CDR1 SEHNR, CDR2 FQNEAQ (reference sequence). The CDR3 extends over 15 amino acids. The CDR3 DNA follows: TGTGCCAGCAGCTTAGGCCAGGGGAACACCGGGGAGCTGTTTTTT. The encoded protein is CASSLGQGNTGELFF.

As DNA, the CDR3 is TGTGCCAGCAGCGTAGGGACAGGGAGCGATGGCTACACCTTC. Translation gives CASSVGTGSDGYTF. J is TRBJ1-2 and V is TRBV9, with TRBD1 matching over 8 bases. Germline assignment: CDR1 SGDLS and CDR2 YYNGEE. The CDR3 is 14 residues long. The V gene end was trimmed by 0 bases and the J gene end by 6 bases; junction bases not matched to a gene: 4.

V is TRBV19 and J is TRBJ2-7; 7 nucleotides agree with TRBD2. Germline V CDR1 and CDR2: LNHDA, SQIVND (reference sequence). Unmatched junction bases numbered 0, after V lost 1 base and J lost 3 bases. The CDR3 has 13 amino acids. The CDR3 sequence: CASSIGEGYEQYF. In DNA, the CDR3 is TGTGCCAGTAGTATAGGGGAGGGCTACGAGCAGTACTTC.

The V and J genes are TRBV10-3 and TRBJ2-3; TRBD2 matches at 7 bases. Per the germline V gene, CDR1 is ENHRY and CDR2 is SYGVKD. This CDR3 has 14 residues. The ends lost 9 bases at V and 2 bases at J; junction bases unmatched: 8. CDR3 nucleotide sequence: TGTGCCATTACCGTTGGGGGGGTCACAGATACGCAGTATTTT. It is translated as CAITVGGVTDTQYF.

This chain uses TRBV30 with TRBJ1-6, with 9 bases that match TRBD1. In germline, CDR1 is GTSNPN, CDR2 SVGIG (reference sequence). This CDR3 is 14 amino acids long. J was trimmed by 7 bases and V by 5 bases; bases with no gene match: 6. The CDR3 DNA reads as TGTGCCTGGGGAGAGGGACAGGGAAATTCACCCCTCCACTTT. Its protein product is CAWGEGQGNSPLHF.

Turning to this clone: The sample contains more than one DNA sequence encoding this CDR3. The J gene is TRBJ1-1, the V gene TRBV19; D not resolved. Per the germline V gene, CDR1 is LNHDA and CDR2 is SQIVND (reference sequence). The CDR3 runs 13 residues. V lost 5 bases to trimming and J lost 0 bases, with 7 bases between them. The CDR3 reads CASSWGVNTEAFF. As DNA, the CDR3 is TGTGCCAGTAGTTGGGGAGTGAACACTGAAGCTTTCTTT.

V usage is TRBV11-2 and J usage is TRBJ1-3; tentative D call: TRBD1 (5 bases). Germline CDR1 is SGHAT and CDR2 is FQNNGV. The CDR3 extends over 14 amino acids. Trimming pared 1 base from V and 7 bases from J, leaving 11 bases between. The CDR3 coding sequence is TGTGCCAGCAGCTTAGGGGGCTGGCTCAACACCATATATTTT. Its protein is CASSLGGWLNTIYF.

The chain employs TRBV18 and TRBJ1-6; 8 nucleotides match TRBD1. The CDR3 consists of 17 residues. CDR1 is KGHSH and CDR2 is LQKENI in the germline V gene. V lost 2 bases to trimming and J lost 0 bases; unmatched junction nucleotides: 3. CDR3 protein: CASSPIDRGSYNSPLHF. The CDR3 DNA sequence: TGTGCCAGCTCACCAATTGACAGGGGCTCCTATAATTCACCCCTCCACTTT.

This rearrangement joins TRBV15 to TRBJ1-5; no definite D call. Trimming took off 3 bases at V and 2 bases at J, with 11 bases between the two ends. The CDR3 totals 15 residues. Germline CDR1 is LNHNV and CDR2 is YYDKDF (reference sequence). The DNA of the CDR3 is TGTGCCACCAGCAGGGCCGGGTCCCGCAATCAGCCCCAGCATTTT. Translation gives CATSRAGSRNQPQHF.

This chain joins TRBV6-5 and TRBJ1-4, with D possibly TRBD1 on 6 matching bases. Germline loops: CDR1 MNHEY, CDR2 SVGAGI. The CDR3 has 14 amino acids. V shed 6 bases and J shed 7 bases, with 15 bases lying between them. The CDR3 protein is CASSSDSGAEKLFF. The CDR3 DNA is TGTGCCAGCAGCTCGGACAGCGGGGCTGAAAAACTGTTTTTT.

CDR3 DNA: TGCGCCAGCAGCCAAGCCTACAGGGGGGCTCAGCCCCAGCATTTT. This codes for CASSQAYRGAQPQHF. J is TRBJ1-5 and V is TRBV4-3, with 8 bases matching TRBD1. The CDR3 consists of 15 residues. Trimming removed 1 base from V and 6 bases from J; junction bases left unmatched: 5. Germline V gene sequence: CDR1 LGHNA, CDR2 YSLEER.

The rearrangement joins TRBV29-1 to TRBJ2-5, with 11 nucleotides matching TRBD2. Losses at the gene ends were 0 bases for V and 8 bases for J; bases not matched to a gene: 8. The V gene's germline CDR1 is SQVTM and CDR2 ANQGSEA. This CDR3 comprises 15 residues. The DNA for the CDR3 is TGCAGCGTTGAAGACCGGCGGCTAGCGGGGGGAACCCAGTACTTC. It translates to CSVEDRRLAGGTQYF. Full variable domain (outside the CDR3, taken from reference TRBV29-1 and TRBJ2-5): SAVISQKPSRDICQRGTSLTIQCQVDSQVTMMFWYRQQPGQSLTLIATANQGSEATYESGFVIDKFPISRPNLTFSTLTVSNMSPEDSSIYLCSVEDRRLAGGTQYFGPGTRLLVL.

V is TRBV6-5 and J is TRBJ1-4; no firm D call. V lost 4 bases, J lost 5 bases, and 14 bases lay in between. CDR3 size: 15 residues. Germline values: CDR1 MNHEY, CDR2 SVGAGI. CDR3 protein: CASSSLEGLNEKLFF. CDR3 sequence (DNA): TGTGCCAGCAGTTCCTTAGAGGGTTTAAATGAAAAACTGTTTTTT.